This TCR beta chain was sequenced for a study of cytomegalovirus exposure and HLA in healthy donors. Whole-study findings and limits: Researchers counted around 180 TCR beta chains as cytomegalovirus-associated. Confirmation was obtained in vitro that three CMV-associated chains are specific for CMV antigens. It was shown in a later analysis that HLA-associated TCR beta chains were more clonally expanded than other, equally common chains.

To note about this clone: The target antigen is unknown. Other DNA sequences from this sample encode an identical CDR3 as well.

The CDR3 consists of 12 residues. Germline CDR1 SQVTM, CDR2 ANQGSEA. The V end was cut by 2 bases, the J end by 3 bases, with 8 bases between. A multiplex PCR was run with 60 Vbeta primers and 13 Jbeta primers. Method: immunoSEQ multiplex PCR; TCRdb's copy keeps in-frame clones and lacks some. The table lists around 150,000 clones, around four fifths of them singletons. The source is a man younger than 45 in good health. The sample was PBMCs. The chain links TRBV29-1 to TRBJ2-7; no reliable D call. CDR3 sequence: CSVETADYEQYF. The CDR3 DNA reads TGCAGCGTTGAAACAGCCGACTACGAGCAGTACTTC.